A single sample gave rise to the 30 T cell receptor beta chains below, sequenced in a study of graft-versus-host responses after intestinal transplantation (dated by TCRdb to about 2021). Explained via the paper, the time point label denotes: cells obtained before transplantation from donor or recipient. Library construction relied on the immunoSEQ multiplex PCR assay. Imported from immuneACCESS, the table was reduced by TCRdb to in-frame sequences with V and J called. These copies leave out some clones; in studies compared against another copy, an unresolved V gene accounts for under half, and the cause of the remainder is not known. Within this sample are approximately 86,000 clones, with around 90% of them counted one time only. The ten largest account for roughly 0.4% of the sample. The antigens for these receptors are not known. The sample in question was unstimulated CD8+ T cells sorted from spleen or lymph node cells, obtained before transplant. Receptors originate from a human donor who was the organ donor for an intestinal transplant.

This chain uses TRBV6-5 with TRBJ1-1; D unclear. CDR1 and CDR2 from the germline V gene are MNHEY and SVGAGI. The CDR3 spans 13 residues. Between the trimmed V and J ends, which lost 4 bases and 1 base, there was a span of 7 bases. The CDR3 nucleotides read TGTGCCAGCAGTTTCGACTGGAACACTGAAGCTTTCTTT. Translating it yields CASSFDWNTEAFF.

V usage is TRBV18 and J usage is TRBJ2-2; D possibly corresponds to TRBD1 (6 bases). The CDR3 runs to 16 residues. Germline values: CDR1 KGHSH, CDR2 LQKENI. Trimming pared 3 bases from V and 3 bases from J, leaving 14 bases between. The chain's CDR3 is CASSPSQGSDTGELFF. The CDR3 bases are TGTGCCAGCTCACCGTCCCAGGGGTCGGACACCGGGGAGCTGTTTTTT.

The rearrangement uses TRBV7-8 and TRBJ2-1, with no clear D. Germline V gene lookup returns CDR1 SGHVS and CDR2 FQNEAQ. This CDR3 spans 11 amino acids. Deletions cut 0 bases from V and 9 bases from J, with 3 bases between. The CDR3 here is CASSLAAEQFF. In nucleotides, the CDR3 is TGTGCCAGCAGCTTAGCAGCTGAGCAGTTCTTC.

This clone was recorded only once. This chain links TRBV4-1 with TRBJ2-3, with 9 positions matching TRBD1. The CDR3 covers 16 residues. J lost 2 bases, V lost 2 bases, and 5 bases had no gene match. The V gene's germline CDR1 is MGHRA and CDR2 YSYEKL. CDR3 in DNA: TGCGCCAGCAGCCAAATGGGACAGGGTACCACAGATACGCAGTATTTT. This encodes CASSQMGQGTTDTQYF.

This clone was recorded a few times. This sequence joins TRBV28 and TRBJ1-2; possible D gene TRBD1, 6 bases. The CDR3 covers 15 residues. CDR1 is MDHEN, CDR2 SYDVKM, per germline. Deletions cut 7 bases from V and 0 bases from J, with 15 bases between. CDR3 in amino acids: CASNHRDYSNYGYTF. The CDR3 DNA reads TGTGCCAGCAATCACAGGGACTACTCTAACTATGGCTACACCTTC.

The chain carries TRBV30 and TRBJ1-1; no firm D call. CDR1 and CDR2 (germline): GTSNPN, SVGIG (reference sequence). CDR3 length equals 12 residues. Trimming left V 4 bases short and J 0 bases short, with 6 bases between. The CDR3 coding sequence is TGTGCCTGGAACACGATGAACACTGAAGCTTTCTTT. Residues: CAWNTMNTEAFF.

The chain employs TRBV18 and TRBJ2-5; the D gene is possibly TRBD1 (6 bases). V was cut by 4 bases and J by 5 bases, with 26 bases left in between. CDR3 length: 18 amino acids. Germline V gene data show CDR1 as KGHSH and CDR2 as LQKENI. This CDR3 is CASSLVTGQRHIFETQYF. CDR3 sequence (DNA): TGTGCCAGCTCACTAGTAACGGGACAAAGGCATATATTCGAGACCCAGTACTTC.

The J gene is TRBJ2-7, the V gene TRBV7-7; 9 positions match TRBD1. The J segment lost 6 bases and the V segment lost 0 bases, leaving 6 bases of the junction unmatched. This CDR3 has 15 residues. Germline CDR1 and CDR2: SSHAT and FNYEAQ (reference sequence). CDR3 in amino acids: CASSLAPGGQGEQYF. The CDR3 DNA reads TGTGCCAGCAGCTTAGCCCCGGGGGGACAGGGCGAGCAGTACTTC.

The genes are TRBV6-5 and TRBJ1-1, with 8 bases aligning to TRBD1. Germline assignment: CDR1 MNHEY and CDR2 SVGAGI. The CDR3 spans 12 residues. J was trimmed by 4 bases and V by 6 bases; bases with no gene match: 1. Here the CDR3 DNA reads TGTGCCAGCAGCACAGGGGGCACTGAAGCTTTCTTT. It encodes CASSTGGTEAFF.

The chain uses TRBV5-8 and TRBJ2-7; 7 bases are shared with TRBD2. Germline CDR1 and CDR2: SGHTS and YDEGEE. J was trimmed by 0 bases and V by 4 bases; bases with no gene match: 13. The CDR3 length is 17 residues. CDR3 nucleotide sequence: TGTGCCAGCAGCCGGGGGGATCAGGTGTGGTCCTCCTACGAGCAGTACTTC. This gives the protein CASSRGDQVWSSYEQYF.

The rearrangement joins TRBV5-1 to TRBJ2-5; tentative D call: TRBD2 (5 bases). This CDR3 is built from 15 residues. The ends were cut back, 0 bases at V and 4 bases at J, with 13 bases in the middle. Germline-derived CDR1 and CDR2 are SGHRS and YFSETQ. Here the CDR3 DNA reads TGCGCCAGCAGCTTGGATACCTGGGCGGGAGAGACCCAGTACTTC. Translation gives CASSLDTWAGETQYF.

The gene calls are TRBV19 and TRBJ1-2; 11 positions match TRBD1. Germline V lookup: CDR1 LNHDA, CDR2 SQIVND (reference sequence). V was clipped by 3 bases and J by 6 bases; unmatched bases: 6. The CDR3 has 15 amino acids. CDR3 residues: CASSMGTGGMDGYTF. As DNA, the CDR3 is TGTGCCAGTAGTATGGGGACAGGGGGAATGGATGGCTACACCTTC. The whole variable domain, filled in from reference TRBV19 and TRBJ1-2, reads DGGITQSPKYLFRKEGQNVTLSCEQNLNHDAMYWYRQDPGQGLRLIYYSQIVNDFQKGDIAEGYSVSREKKESFPLTVTSAQKNPTAFYLCASSMGTGGMDGYTFGSGTRLTVV.

The chain joins TRBV6-5 to TRBJ2-7; the match to TRBD2 covers 8 bases. Looked up from germline, CDR1 is MNHEY and CDR2 is SVGAGI. V was clipped by 5 bases and J by 6 bases; unmatched bases: 6. CDR3 length: 13 residues. Written as DNA, the CDR3 is TGTGCCAGCAGTCCCCCGGGGGGGTTCGAGCAGTACTTC. This encodes CASSPPGGFEQYF.

The rearrangement links TRBV19 to TRBJ1-1; the D is unclear. CDR3 length: 14 amino acids. V was shortened by 3 bases and J by 6 bases, with 14 bases between the two germline ends. From germline, CDR1 is LNHDA and CDR2 SQIVND (reference sequence). The CDR3 is CASSIWRVGAEAFF. In DNA form, the CDR3 reads TGTGCCAGTAGTATCTGGAGGGTCGGAGCTGAAGCTTTCTTT.

J is TRBJ2-7 and V is TRBV5-6; no clear D gene. This CDR3 spans 13 amino acids. CDR1 and CDR2 (germline): SGHDT, YYEEEE. V dropped 2 bases and J dropped 3 bases, with 9 bases sitting between them. The CDR3 bases are TGTGCCAGCAGCTTACACACCGACTACGAGCAGTACTTC. Protein sequence: CASSLHTDYEQYF.

The chain uses TRBV19 and TRBJ1-1; weak D call: TRBD1 (6 bases). This CDR3 is built from 14 residues. From germline, CDR1 is LNHDA and CDR2 SQIVND (reference sequence). Trimming took off 5 bases at V and 1 base at J, with 11 bases between the two ends. CDR3 nucleotide sequence: TGTGCCAGTAGTTTGGGGGGGGCGAACACTGAAGCTTTCTTT. Its protein product is CASSLGGANTEAFF.

The chain has TRBV7-2 and TRBJ2-3, with D perhaps TRBD2 (5 bases). This CDR3 comprises 18 residues. Trimming took 4 bases from V and 2 from J, leaving 22 bases between them. The germline V gene has CDR1 SGHTA and CDR2 FQGNSA. This chain's CDR3 is CASSSPTEPGTLTDTQYF. CDR3 nucleotide sequence: TGTGCCAGCAGCTCCCCCACAGAGCCGGGAACCCTCACAGATACGCAGTATTTT.

The chain links TRBV4-2 to TRBJ2-6; TRBD2 matches 7 bases. The CDR3 runs to 19 residues. Per germline, CDR1 LGHNA and CDR2 YNFKEQ. V dropped 1 base and J dropped 0; count of bases not matched to a gene: 9. The CDR3 sequence is CASSQGGAGTSSGANVLTF. CDR3 nucleotides: TGTGCCAGCAGCCAAGGGGGAGCGGGGACCAGCTCTGGGGCCAACGTCCTGACTTTC.

The chain employs TRBV9 and TRBJ2-2; 8 bases align to TRBD1. The CDR3 extends over 16 amino acids. V lost 0 bases to trimming and J lost 3 bases; unmatched junction nucleotides: 4. The germline gives CDR1 SGDLS, CDR2 YYNGEE. The CDR3 reads CASSVAAGGDTGELFF. The CDR3 DNA follows: TGTGCCAGCAGCGTAGCGGCAGGGGGCGACACCGGGGAGCTGTTTTTT.

The gene calls are TRBV9 and TRBJ2-1, with 8 bases matching TRBD1. The trim removed 0 bases at V and 4 bases at J, leaving 3 bases unmatched. The germline gives CDR1 SGDLS, CDR2 YYNGEE. The CDR3 loop spans 15 amino acids. CDR3 sequence (DNA): TGTGCCAGCAGCGTAGTACAGGGGGATTACAATGAGCAGTTCTTC. Encoded protein: CASSVVQGDYNEQFF.

This chain joins TRBV19 and TRBJ2-3; D is unclear. V lost 6 bases and J 3 bases, leaving 4 bases between the germline ends. The germline V gene has CDR1 LNHDA and CDR2 SQIVND (reference sequence). This CDR3 has 11 residues. CDR3 protein: CASRQTDTQYF. The CDR3 coding sequence is TGTGCCAGTAGGCAGACAGATACGCAGTATTTT.

This clone was detected only once. The chain combines TRBV6-6 with TRBJ2-1; possibly TRBD2 for D (5 bases). This CDR3 region has 10 residues. Germline-derived CDR1 and CDR2 are MNHNY and SVGAGI (reference sequence). Trimming removed 11 bases from V and 6 bases from J, with 8 bases in between. The CDR3 loop is CAAGFNEQFF. The CDR3 DNA follows: TGTGCCGCGGGTTTCAATGAGCAGTTCTTC.

The chain has TRBV4-1 and TRBJ2-5; a possible D gene is TRBD2 (6 bases). Germline lookup yields CDR1 MGHRA and CDR2 YSYEKL. The CDR3 contains 13 residues. V lost 4 bases and J lost 6, with 12 bases in between. Here the CDR3 reads CASSPDRGKTQYF. CDR3 in DNA: TGCGCCAGCAGCCCGGACCGCGGGAAGACCCAGTACTTC.

The rearrangement joins TRBV9 to TRBJ2-3, with 10 positions matching TRBD2. J was trimmed by 2 bases and V by 0 bases; bases with no gene match: 3. Germline assignment: CDR1 SGDLS and CDR2 YYNGEE. CDR3 length: 16 amino acids. The CDR3 DNA reads TGTGCCAGCAGCGTAGCTAGCGGGGGCCACACAGATACGCAGTATTTT. It encodes CASSVASGGHTDTQYF. The whole variable domain, filled in from reference TRBV9 and TRBJ2-3, reads DSGVTQTPKHLITATGQRVTLRCSPRSGDLSVYWYQQSLDQGLQFLIQYYNGEERAKGNILERFSAQQFPDLHSELNLSSLELGDSALYFCASSVASGGHTDTQYFGPGTRLTVL.

The chain combines TRBV9 with TRBJ2-7; D uncertain. V was cut by 0 bases and J by 2 bases, with 12 bases left in between. In germline, CDR1 is SGDLS, CDR2 YYNGEE. This CDR3 spans 15 amino acids. CDR3 sequence: CASSVAQAAPYEQYF. In DNA, the CDR3 is TGTGCCAGCAGCGTAGCTCAGGCAGCTCCCTACGAGCAGTACTTC. Complete variable domain (other parts from reference TRBV9 and TRBJ2-7): DSGVTQTPKHLITATGQRVTLRCSPRSGDLSVYWYQQSLDQGLQFLIQYYNGEERAKGNILERFSAQQFPDLHSELNLSSLELGDSALYFCASSVAQAAPYEQYFGPGTRLTVT.

The V and J genes are TRBV9 and TRBJ2-1; 8 positions agree with TRBD2. The CDR3 loop spans 12 amino acids. J was trimmed by 8 bases and V by 4 bases; bases with no gene match: 2. Germline V lookup: CDR1 SGDLS, CDR2 YYNGEE. The CDR3 nucleotides read TGTGCCAGCAGCCCCGGGGGGGATGAGCAGTTCTTC. Translated, it gives CASSPGGDEQFF.

The chain recombines TRBV7-8 with TRBJ1-4, with D hard to call. CDR1 is SGHVS and CDR2 is FQNEAQ in the germline V gene. V was cut by 0 bases and J by 6 bases, with 14 bases left in between. The CDR3 has 16 residues. CDR3 in amino acids: CASSLALPVTDEKLFF. The CDR3 nucleotides read TGTGCCAGCAGCTTAGCGCTTCCGGTTACAGATGAAAAACTGTTTTTT.

The genes are TRBV27 and TRBJ2-2; possible D gene TRBD2, 6 bases. V lost 10 bases and J lost 4, with 19 bases in between. Germline V gene data show CDR1 as MNHEY and CDR2 as SMNVEV (reference sequence). The CDR3 is 15 residues long. Here the CDR3 reads CATYWGTRVTGELFF. The CDR3 region has the DNA TGTGCCACCTACTGGGGGACTCGGGTCACCGGGGAGCTGTTTTTT.

The chain couples TRBV4-1 to TRBJ1-5; 10 nucleotides match TRBD1. The CDR3 runs 17 residues. With V trimmed by 1 base and J by 3 bases, 6 bases remained unmatched. CDR1 and CDR2 (germline): MGHRA, YSYEKL. Here the CDR3 reads CASSQAPGQGYNQPQHF. CDR3 nucleotides: TGCGCCAGCAGCCAAGCCCCGGGACAGGGGTACAATCAGCCCCAGCATTTT.

This chain uses TRBV6-1 with TRBJ2-2; 11 bases match TRBD2. V was pared by 11 bases and J by 4 bases, with 6 bases of the junction left unmatched. Germline V CDR1 and CDR2: MNHNS, SASEGT. This CDR3 region has 14 residues. CDR3 nucleotides: TGTGCCGGAGGACTAGCGGGTAGCACCGGGGAGCTGTTTTTT. Encoded protein: CAGGLAGSTGELFF.